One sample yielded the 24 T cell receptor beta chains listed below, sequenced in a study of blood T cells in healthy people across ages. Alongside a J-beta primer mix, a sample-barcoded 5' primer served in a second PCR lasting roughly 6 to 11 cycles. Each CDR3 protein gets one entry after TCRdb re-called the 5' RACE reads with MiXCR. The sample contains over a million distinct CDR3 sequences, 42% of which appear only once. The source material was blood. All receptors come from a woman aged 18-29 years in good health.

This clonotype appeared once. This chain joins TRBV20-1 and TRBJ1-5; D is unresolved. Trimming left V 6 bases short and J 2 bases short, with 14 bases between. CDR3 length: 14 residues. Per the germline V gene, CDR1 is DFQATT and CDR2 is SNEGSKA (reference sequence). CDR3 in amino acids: CSALRTVGNQPQHF. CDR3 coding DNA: TGCAGTGCCCTGCGGACCGTAGGCAATCAGCCCCAGCATTTT.

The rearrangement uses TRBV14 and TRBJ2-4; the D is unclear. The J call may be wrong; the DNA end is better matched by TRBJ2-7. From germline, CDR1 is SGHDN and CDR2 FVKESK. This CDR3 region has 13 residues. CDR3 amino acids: CASSPIVSDEQYF. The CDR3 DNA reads TGTGCCAGCAGCCCTATCGTATCGGACGAGCAGTACTTC.

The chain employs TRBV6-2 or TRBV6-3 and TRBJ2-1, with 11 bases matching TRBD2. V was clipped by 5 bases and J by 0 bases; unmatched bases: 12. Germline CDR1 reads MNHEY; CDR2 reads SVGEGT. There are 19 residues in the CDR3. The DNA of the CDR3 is TGTGCCAGCAGTAGAGAGGGGCTAGCGGGAGGCAGCTCCTACAATGAGCAGTTCTTC. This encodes CASSREGLAGGSSYNEQFF.

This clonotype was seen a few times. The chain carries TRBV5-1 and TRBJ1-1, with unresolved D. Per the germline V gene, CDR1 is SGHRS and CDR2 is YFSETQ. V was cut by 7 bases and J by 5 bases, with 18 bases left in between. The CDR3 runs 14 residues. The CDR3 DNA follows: TGCGCCAGCGCCCCGTTGGACGATGCTACTGAAGCTTTCTTT. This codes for CASAPLDDATEAFF. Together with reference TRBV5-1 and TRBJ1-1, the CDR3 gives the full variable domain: KAGVTQTPRYLIKTRGQQVTLSCSPISGHRSVSWYQQTPGQGLQFLFEYFSETQRNKGNFPGRFSGRQFSNSRSEMNVSTLELGDSALYLCASAPLDDATEAFFGQGTRLTVV.

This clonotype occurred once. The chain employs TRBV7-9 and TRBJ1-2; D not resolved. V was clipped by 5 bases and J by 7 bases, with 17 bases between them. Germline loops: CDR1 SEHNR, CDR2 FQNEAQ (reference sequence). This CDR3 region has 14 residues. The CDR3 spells CASSPDPQIGGYTF. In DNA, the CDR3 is TGTGCCAGCAGCCCGGACCCCCAGATCGGTGGCTACACCTTC.

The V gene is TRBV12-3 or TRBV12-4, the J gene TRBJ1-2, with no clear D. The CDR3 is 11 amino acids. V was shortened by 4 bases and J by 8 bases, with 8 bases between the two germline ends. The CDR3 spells CASSSFNGYTF. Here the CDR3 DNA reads TGTGCCAGCAGTTCTTTTAACGGCTACACCTTC.

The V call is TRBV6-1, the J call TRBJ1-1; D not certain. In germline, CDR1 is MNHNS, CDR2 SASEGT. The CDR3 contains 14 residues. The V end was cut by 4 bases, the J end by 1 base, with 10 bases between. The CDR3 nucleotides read TGTGCCAGCAGTGGAGAGGGTTCGAACACTGAAGCTTTCTTT. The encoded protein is CASSGEGSNTEAFF.

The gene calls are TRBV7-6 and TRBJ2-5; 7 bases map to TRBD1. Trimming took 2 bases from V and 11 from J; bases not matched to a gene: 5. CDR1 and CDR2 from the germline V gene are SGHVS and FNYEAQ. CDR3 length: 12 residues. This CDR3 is CASSLKGQEQYF. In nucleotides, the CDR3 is TGTGCCAGCAGCTTAAAAGGACAGGAGCAGTACTTC.

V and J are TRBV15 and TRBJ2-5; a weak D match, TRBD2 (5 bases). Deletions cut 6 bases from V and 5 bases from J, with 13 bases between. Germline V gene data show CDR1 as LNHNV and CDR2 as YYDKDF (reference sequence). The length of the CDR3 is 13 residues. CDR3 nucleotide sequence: TGTGCCACCAGTAATCTTGAGCGGGAGACCCAGTACTTC. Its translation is CATSNLERETQYF.

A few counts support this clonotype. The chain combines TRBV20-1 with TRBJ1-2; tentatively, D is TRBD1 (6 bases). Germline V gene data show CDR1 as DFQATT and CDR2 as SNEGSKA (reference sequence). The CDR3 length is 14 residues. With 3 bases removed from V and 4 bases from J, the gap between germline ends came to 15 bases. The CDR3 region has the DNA TGCAGTGCTAGTATACAGGGCGGTAGCTATGGCTACACCTTC. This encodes CSASIQGGSYGYTF.

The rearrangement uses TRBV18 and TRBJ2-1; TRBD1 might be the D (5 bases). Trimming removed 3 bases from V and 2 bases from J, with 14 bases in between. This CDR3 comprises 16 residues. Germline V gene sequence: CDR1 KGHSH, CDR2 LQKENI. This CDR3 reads CASSPRGPGPYNEQFF. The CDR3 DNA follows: TGTGCCAGCTCACCCCGAGGTCCAGGGCCCTACAATGAGCAGTTCTTC.

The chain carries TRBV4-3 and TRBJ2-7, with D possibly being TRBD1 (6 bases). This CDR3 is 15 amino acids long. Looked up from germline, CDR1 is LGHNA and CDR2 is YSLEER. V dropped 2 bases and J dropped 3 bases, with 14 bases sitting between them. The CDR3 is CASSQHTQGYYEQYF. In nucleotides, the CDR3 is TGCGCCAGCAGCCAACACACTCAGGGGTACTACGAGCAGTACTTC.

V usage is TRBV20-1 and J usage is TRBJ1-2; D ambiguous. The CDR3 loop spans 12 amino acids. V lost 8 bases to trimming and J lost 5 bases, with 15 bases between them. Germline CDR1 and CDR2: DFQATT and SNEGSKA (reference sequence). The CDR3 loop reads CSFPHSLYGYTF. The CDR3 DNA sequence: TGCAGTTTCCCCCACTCCCTGTATGGCTACACCTTC.

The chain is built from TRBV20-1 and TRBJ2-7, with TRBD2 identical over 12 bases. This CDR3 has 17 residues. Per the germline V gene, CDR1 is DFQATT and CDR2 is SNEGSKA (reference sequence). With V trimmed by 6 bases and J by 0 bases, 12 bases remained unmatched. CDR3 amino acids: CSAPARLAGDPSYEQYF. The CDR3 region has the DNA TGCAGTGCCCCCGCTCGACTAGCGGGAGACCCCTCCTACGAGCAGTACTTC.

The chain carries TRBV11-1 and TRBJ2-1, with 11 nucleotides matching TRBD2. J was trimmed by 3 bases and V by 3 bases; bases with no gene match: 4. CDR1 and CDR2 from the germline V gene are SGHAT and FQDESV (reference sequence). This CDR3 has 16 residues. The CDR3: CASSLTSGKIYNEQFF. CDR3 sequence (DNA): TGTGCCAGCAGCTTGACTAGCGGGAAGATCTACAATGAGCAGTTCTTC.

In nucleotides, the CDR3 is TGTGCCAGCAGCCCAAGGATAGGGGTCCTCACAGATACGCAGTATTTT. This translates into CASSPRIGVLTDTQYF. The rearrangement links TRBV7-9 to TRBJ2-3; a weak D match, TRBD1 (5 bases). Germline CDR1 and CDR2: SEHNR and FQNEAQ (reference sequence). The CDR3 consists of 16 residues. The germline V and J ends were trimmed by 5 bases and 2 bases, with 17 bases remaining between them.

The CDR3 loop reads CASSFRAGVAEAFF. DNA for the CDR3: TGTGCCAGCAGCTTCAGGGCGGGGGTGGCTGAAGCTTTCTTT. The chain has TRBV7-9 and TRBJ1-1; TRBD1 is a possible D gene (5 bases). Trimming removed 3 bases at V and 6 bases at J, with 14 bases between. Looked up from germline, CDR1 is SEHNR and CDR2 is FQNEAQ (reference sequence). There are 14 residues in the CDR3.

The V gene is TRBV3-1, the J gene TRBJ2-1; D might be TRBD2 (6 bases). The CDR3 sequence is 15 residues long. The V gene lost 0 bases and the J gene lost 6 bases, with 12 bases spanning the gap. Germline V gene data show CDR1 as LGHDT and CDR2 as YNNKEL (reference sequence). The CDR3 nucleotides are TGTGCCAGCAGCCAAGACGCGGGACTTTGCAATGAGCAGTTCTTC. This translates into CASSQDAGLCNEQFF.

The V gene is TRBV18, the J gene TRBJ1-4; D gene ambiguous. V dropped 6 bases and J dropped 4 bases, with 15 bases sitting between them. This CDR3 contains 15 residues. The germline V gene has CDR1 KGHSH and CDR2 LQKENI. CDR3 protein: CASSAGGSLNEKLFF. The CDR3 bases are TGTGCCAGCTCGGCCGGCGGCAGCCTTAATGAAAAACTGTTTTTT.

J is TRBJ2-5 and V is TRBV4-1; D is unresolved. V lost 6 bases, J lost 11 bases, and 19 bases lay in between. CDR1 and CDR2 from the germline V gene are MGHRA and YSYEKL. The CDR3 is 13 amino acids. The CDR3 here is CASSKVGVREQYF. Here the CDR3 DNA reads TGCGCCAGCAGTAAAGTGGGTGTGCGTGAGCAGTACTTC.

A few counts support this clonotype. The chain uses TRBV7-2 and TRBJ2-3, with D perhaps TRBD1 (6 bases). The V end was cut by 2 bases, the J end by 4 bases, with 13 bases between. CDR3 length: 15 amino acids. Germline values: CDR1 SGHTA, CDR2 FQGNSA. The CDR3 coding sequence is TGTGCCAGCAGCTTATTCGGACAGCCCCCAGATACGCAGTATTTT. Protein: CASSLFGQPPDTQYF.

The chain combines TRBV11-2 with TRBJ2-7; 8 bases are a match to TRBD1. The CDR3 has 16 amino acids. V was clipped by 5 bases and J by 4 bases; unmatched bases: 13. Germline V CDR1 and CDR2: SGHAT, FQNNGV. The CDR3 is CASSPLRRQGIYEQYF. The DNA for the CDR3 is TGTGCCAGCAGCCCGCTGAGGCGACAGGGGATTTACGAGCAGTACTTC.

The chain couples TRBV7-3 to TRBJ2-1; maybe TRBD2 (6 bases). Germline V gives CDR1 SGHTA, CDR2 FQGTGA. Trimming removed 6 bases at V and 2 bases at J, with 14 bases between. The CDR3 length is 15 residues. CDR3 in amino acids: CASSKGRDPYNEQFF. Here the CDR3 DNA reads TGTGCCAGCAGTAAAGGGCGGGATCCCTACAATGAGCAGTTCTTC.

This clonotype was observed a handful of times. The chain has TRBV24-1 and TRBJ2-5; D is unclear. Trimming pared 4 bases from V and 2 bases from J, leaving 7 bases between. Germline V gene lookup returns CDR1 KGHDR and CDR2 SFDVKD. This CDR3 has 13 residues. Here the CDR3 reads CATSDPNQETQYF. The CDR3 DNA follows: TGTGCCACCAGTGACCCGAATCAAGAGACCCAGTACTTC.